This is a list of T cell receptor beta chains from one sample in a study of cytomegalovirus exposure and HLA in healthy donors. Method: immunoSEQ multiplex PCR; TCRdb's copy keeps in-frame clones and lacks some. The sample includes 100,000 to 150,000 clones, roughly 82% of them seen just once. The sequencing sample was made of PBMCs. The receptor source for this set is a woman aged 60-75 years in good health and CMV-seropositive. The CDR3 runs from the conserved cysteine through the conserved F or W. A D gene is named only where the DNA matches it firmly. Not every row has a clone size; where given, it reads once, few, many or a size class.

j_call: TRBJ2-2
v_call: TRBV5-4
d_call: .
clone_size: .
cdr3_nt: TGTGCCAGCAGCTTTCAGATGAACACCGGGGAGCTGTTTTTT
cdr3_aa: CASSFQMNTGELFF

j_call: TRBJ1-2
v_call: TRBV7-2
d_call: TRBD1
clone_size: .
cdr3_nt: TGTGCCAGCAGCCCTGACAGGGCCGCGGGCTACACCTTC
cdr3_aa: CASSPDRAAGYTF

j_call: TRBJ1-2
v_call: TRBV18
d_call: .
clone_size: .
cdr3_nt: TGTGCCAGCTCACGTTCGGGGGACTTGGTCTATGGCTACACCTTC
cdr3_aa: CASSRSGDLVYGYTF

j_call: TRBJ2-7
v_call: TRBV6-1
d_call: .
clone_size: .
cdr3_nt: TGTGCCAGCAGGGCACATCGACAGACCTCCTACGAGCAGTACTTC
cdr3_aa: CASRAHRQTSYEQYF

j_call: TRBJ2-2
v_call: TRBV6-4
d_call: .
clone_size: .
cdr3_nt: TGTGCCAGCAGTGACTCGTCCAGGGCCACCGGGGAGCTGTTTTTT
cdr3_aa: CASSDSSRATGELFF

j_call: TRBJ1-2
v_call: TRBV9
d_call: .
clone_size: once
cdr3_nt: TGTGCCAGCAGCCCGACGACAGGTGCCTATGGCTACACCTTC
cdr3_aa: CASSPTTGAYGYTF

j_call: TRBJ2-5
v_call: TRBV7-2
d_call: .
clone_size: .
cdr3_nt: TGTGCCAGCAGCCGTAGGCCCAGAGGGGGGACCCAGTACTTC
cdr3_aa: CASSRRPRGGTQYF

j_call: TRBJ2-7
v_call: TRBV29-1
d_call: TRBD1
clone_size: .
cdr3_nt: TGCAGCGTTTGGCAGGGGGCGGGAGAGCAGTACTTC
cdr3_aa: CSVWQGAGEQYF

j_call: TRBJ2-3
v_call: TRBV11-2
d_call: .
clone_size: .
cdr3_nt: TGTGCCAGCAGCTTACCCCTCGACGGGTGGGATACGCAGTATTTT
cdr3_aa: CASSLPLDGWDTQYF

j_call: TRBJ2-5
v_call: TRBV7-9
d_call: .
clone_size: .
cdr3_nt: TGTGCCAGCAGCTCAATGCATGGTGGCGAGACCCAGTACTTC
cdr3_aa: CASSSMHGGETQYF

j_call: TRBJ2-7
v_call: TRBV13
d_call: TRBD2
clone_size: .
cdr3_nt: TGTGCCAGCAGTTATGCGGGGGTTGGGTACGAGCAGTACTTC
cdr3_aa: CASSYAGVGYEQYF

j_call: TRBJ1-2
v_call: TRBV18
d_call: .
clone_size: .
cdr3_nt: TGTGCCAGCTCACCACCGGGGCACCCCCCTAACTATGGCTACACCTTC
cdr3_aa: CASSPPGHPPNYGYTF

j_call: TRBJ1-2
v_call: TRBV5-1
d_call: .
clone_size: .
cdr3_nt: TGCGCCAGCAGCTTATTGACAAGAAGTAGCTACACCTTC
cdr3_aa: CASSLLTRSSYTF

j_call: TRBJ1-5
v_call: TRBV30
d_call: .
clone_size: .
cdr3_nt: TGTGCCTGGAGTGTGGGCCAGCTTAGCAATCAGCCCCAGCATTTT
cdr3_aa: CAWSVGQLSNQPQHF

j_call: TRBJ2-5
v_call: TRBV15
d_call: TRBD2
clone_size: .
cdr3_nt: TGTGCCACCAGCAGGCCCCCTGGACTAGCGGAGACCCAGTACTTC
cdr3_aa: CATSRPPGLAETQYF

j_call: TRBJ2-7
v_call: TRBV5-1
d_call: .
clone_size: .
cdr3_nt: TGCGCCAGCAGCCTCCCGGACAGTTACGAGCAGTACTTC
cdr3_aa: CASSLPDSYEQYF

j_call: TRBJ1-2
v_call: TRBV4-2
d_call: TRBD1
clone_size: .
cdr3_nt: TGTGCCAGCAGCCAAGAACGGGACAGGGCCATCTATGGCTACACCTTC
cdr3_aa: CASSQERDRAIYGYTF

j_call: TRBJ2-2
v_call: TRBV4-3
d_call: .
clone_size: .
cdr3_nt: TGCGCCAGCAGCCAATCGCTAGCCTGGCGAAGCGGGGAGCTGTTTTTT
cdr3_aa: CASSQSLAWRSGELFF

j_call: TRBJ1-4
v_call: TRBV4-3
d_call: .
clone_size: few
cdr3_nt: TGCGCCAGCAGCCACTGGGGGGGCAGCCATTATGAAAAACTGTTTTTT
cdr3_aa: CASSHWGGSHYEKLFF

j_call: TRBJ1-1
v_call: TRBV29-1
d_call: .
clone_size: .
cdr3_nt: TGCAGCGTTGAAAAACATAACAGGCGGGGGGCTTTCTTT
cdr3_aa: CSVEKHNRRGAFF

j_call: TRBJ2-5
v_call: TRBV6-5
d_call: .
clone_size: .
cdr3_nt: TGTGCCAGCAGTTACTCCATATTGACAGGCCAAGAGACCCAGTACTTC
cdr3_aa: CASSYSILTGQETQYF

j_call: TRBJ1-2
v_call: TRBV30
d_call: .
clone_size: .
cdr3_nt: TGTGCCTGGACCGGACACAACCACTATGGCTACACCTTC
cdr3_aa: CAWTGHNHYGYTF

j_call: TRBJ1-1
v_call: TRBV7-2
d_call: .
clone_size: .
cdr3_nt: TGTGCCAGCAGCTTATCTCAGGGCGGCACTGAAGCTTTCTTT
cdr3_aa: CASSLSQGGTEAFF

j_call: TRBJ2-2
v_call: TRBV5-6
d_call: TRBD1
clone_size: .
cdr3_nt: TGTGCCAGCAGCTTGTGGCAGGGGGCTAACACCGGGGAGCTGTTTTTT
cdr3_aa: CASSLWQGANTGELFF

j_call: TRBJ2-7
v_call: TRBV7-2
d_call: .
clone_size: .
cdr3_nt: TGTGCCAGCAGCCTGCGACTAGGGCCACAAAGCGAGCAGTACTTC
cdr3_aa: CASSLRLGPQSEQYF

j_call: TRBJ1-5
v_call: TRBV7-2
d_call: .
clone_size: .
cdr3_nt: TGTGCCAGCAGCTCTTACGGGAATCAGCCCCAGCATTTT
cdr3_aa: CASSSYGNQPQHF

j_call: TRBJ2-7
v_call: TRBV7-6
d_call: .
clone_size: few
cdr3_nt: TGTGCCAGCAGCTTATCGAGAGTTTCCCACGAGCAGTACTTC
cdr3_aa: CASSLSRVSHEQYF

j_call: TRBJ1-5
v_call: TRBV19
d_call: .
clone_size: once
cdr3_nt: TGTGCCAGTAGTATTCCATCCAGGGCGGGCAATCAGCCCCAGCATTTT
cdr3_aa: CASSIPSRAGNQPQHF

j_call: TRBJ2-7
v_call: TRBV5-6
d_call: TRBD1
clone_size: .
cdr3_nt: TGTGCCAGCAGCTTTGCCGGGACAGGGCCCTACGAGCAGTACTTC
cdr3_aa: CASSFAGTGPYEQYF

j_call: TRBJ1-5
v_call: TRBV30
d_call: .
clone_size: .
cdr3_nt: TGTGCCTGGAGTTTGACGACTAAGCAGCCCCAGCATTTT
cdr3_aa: CAWSLTTKQPQHF

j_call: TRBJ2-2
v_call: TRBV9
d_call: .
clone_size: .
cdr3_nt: TGTGCCAGCAGCGCCCGGAACACCGGGGAGCTGTTTTTT
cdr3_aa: CASSARNTGELFF

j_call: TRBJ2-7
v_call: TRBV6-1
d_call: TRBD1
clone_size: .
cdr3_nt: TGTGCCCTGGCGGTCGGGACAGGGGTCTACGAGCAGTACTTC
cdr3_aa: CALAVGTGVYEQYF

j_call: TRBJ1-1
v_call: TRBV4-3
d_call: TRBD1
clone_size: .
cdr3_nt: TGCGCCAGCAGCCCGCGTATGAGAGGCGGGACAGGGAGGACGAGGGATGAAGCTTTCTTT
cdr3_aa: CASSPRMRGGTGRTRDEAFF

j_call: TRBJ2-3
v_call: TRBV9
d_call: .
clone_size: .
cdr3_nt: TGTGCCAGCAGCGTAGCTACAGATACGCAGTATTTT
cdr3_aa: CASSVATDTQYF

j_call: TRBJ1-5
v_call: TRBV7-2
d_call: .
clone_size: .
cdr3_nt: TGTGCCAGCAGCTCCCTCGTCAGGGGCGCGAGCAATCAGCCCCAGCATTTT
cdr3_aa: CASSSLVRGASNQPQHF

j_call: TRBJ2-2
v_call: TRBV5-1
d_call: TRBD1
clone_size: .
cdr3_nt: TGCGCCAGCAGCTTGGCCCCCACAGGGGCGGACACCGGGGAGCTGTTTTTT
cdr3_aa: CASSLAPTGADTGELFF

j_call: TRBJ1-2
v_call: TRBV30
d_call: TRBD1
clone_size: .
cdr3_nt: TGTGCGGGACAGACAGGGGTCTATGGCTACACCTTC
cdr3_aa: CAGQTGVYGYTF

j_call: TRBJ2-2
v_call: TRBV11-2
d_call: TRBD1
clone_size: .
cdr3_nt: TGTGCCAGCAGCCCCGACAGGGTCCCCGGGGAGCTGTTTTTT
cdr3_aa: CASSPDRVPGELFF

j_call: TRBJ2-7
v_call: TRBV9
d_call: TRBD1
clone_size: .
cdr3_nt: TGTGCCAGCAGCCCCGGGACAGGGGAGGGCGAGCAGTACTTC
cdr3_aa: CASSPGTGEGEQYF

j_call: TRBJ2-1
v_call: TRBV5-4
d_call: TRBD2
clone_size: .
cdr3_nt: TGTGCCAGCAGCCCGACAGTACCTAGCGGGGGATTGGGGTTGAATGAGCAGTTCTTC
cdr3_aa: CASSPTVPSGGLGLNEQFF

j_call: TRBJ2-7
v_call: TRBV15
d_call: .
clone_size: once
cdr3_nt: TGTGCCACCAGCAGAGGATCCGGGGGCGAGCAGTACTTC
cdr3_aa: CATSRGSGGEQYF

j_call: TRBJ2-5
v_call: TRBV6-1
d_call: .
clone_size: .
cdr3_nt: TGTGCCAGCAGTGGGGGGAGGAACGGTGAAGAGACCCAGTACTTC
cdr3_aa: CASSGGRNGEETQYF

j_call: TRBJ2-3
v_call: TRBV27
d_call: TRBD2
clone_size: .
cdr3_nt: TGTGCCAGCAGTCCGCCAGGAGCGGGAGGTGCCGATACGCAGTATTTT
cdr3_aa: CASSPPGAGGADTQYF

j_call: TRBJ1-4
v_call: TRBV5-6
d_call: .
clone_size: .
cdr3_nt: TGTGCCAGCAGCTCGAGACAGCCCAATGAAAAACTGTTTTTT
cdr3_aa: CASSSRQPNEKLFF

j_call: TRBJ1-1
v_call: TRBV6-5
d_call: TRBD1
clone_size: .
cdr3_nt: TGTGCCAGCAGTTACTCGTACAACAGGGGAACTGAAGCTTTCTTT
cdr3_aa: CASSYSYNRGTEAFF

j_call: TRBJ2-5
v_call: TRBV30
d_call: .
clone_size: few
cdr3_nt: TGTGCCTGGAGTCAGCCCACAGGGTTGCAAGAGACCCAGTACTTC
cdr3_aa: CAWSQPTGLQETQYF

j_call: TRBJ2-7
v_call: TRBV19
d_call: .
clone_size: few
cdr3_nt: TGTGCCAGTAGTATAAGCGGGACAACCTACGAGCAGTACTTC
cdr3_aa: CASSISGTTYEQYF

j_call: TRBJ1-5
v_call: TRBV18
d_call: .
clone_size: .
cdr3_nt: TGTGCCAGCTCACCACGCCCTCAACCGCGGGTATGGAATCCGTATAGCAATCAGCCCCAGCATTTT
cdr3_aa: CASSPRPQPRVWNPYSNQPQHF